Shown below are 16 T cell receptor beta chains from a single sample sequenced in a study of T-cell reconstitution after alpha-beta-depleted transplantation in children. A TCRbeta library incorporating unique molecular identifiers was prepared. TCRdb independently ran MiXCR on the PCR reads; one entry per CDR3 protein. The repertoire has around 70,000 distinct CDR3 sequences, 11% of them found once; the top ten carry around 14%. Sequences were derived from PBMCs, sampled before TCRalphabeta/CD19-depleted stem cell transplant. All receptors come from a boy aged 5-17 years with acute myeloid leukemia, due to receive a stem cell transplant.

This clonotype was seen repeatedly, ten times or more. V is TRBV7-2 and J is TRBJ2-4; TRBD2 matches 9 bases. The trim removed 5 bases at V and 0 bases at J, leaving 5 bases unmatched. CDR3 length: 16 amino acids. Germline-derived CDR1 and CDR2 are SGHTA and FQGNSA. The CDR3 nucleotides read TGTGCCAGCAGCCTTAGCGGGAGCGTAGCCAAAAACATTCAGTACTTC. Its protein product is CASSLSGSVAKNIQYF.

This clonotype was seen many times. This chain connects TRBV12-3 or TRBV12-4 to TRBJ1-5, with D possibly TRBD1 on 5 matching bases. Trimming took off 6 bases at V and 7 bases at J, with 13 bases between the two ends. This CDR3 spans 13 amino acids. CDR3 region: CASRRGNDQPQHF. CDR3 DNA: TGTGCCAGCAGGAGGGGTAACGACCAGCCCCAGCATTTT.

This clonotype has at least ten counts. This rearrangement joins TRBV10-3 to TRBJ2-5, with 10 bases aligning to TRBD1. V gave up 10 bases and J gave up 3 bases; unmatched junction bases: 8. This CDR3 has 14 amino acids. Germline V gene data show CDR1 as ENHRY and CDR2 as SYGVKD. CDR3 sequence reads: CATSTGQGEETQYF. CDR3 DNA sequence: TGTGCCACCAGCACAGGACAGGGGGAAGAGACCCAGTACTTC.

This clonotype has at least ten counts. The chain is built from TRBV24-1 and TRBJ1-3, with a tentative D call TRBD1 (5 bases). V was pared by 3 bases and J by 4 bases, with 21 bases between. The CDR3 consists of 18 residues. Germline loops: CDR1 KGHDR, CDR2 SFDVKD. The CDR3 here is CATSDPSIGATRGNTIYF. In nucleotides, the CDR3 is TGTGCCACCAGTGATCCCTCGATAGGGGCGACGAGAGGAAACACCATATATTTT.

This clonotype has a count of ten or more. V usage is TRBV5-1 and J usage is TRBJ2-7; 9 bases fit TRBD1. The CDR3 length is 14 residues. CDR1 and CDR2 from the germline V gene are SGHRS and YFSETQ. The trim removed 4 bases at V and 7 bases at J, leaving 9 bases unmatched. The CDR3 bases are TGCGCCAGCAGCCGGGACAGGGAGGGTAGGGAGCAGTACTTC. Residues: CASSRDREGREQYF.

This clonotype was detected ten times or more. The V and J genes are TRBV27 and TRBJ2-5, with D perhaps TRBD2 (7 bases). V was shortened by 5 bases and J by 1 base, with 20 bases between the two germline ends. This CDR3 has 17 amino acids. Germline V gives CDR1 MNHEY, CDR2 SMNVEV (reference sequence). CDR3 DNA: TGTGCCAGCAGTGGCCTGGACTGGGGGGGGGCCCAAGAGACCCAGTACTTC. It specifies CASSGLDWGGAQETQYF.

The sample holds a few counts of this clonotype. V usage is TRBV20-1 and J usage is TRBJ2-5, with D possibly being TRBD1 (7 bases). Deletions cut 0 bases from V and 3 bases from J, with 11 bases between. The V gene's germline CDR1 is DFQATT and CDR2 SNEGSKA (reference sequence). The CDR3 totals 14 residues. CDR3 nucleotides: TGCAGTGCTAGAGATGGCAGGGGGGAAGAGACCCAGTACTTC. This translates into CSARDGRGEETQYF.

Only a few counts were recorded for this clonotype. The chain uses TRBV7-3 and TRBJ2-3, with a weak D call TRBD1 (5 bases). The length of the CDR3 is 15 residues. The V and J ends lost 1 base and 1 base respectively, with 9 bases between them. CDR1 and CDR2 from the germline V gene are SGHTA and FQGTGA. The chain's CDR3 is CASSLNSRGTDTQYF. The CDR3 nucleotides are TGTGCCAGCAGCTTAAATAGCAGGGGCACAGATACGCAGTATTTT.

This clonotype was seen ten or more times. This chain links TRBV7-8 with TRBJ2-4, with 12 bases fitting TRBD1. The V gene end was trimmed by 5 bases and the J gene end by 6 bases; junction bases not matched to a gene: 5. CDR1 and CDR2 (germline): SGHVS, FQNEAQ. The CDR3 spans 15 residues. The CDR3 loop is CASSAGQGALNIQYF. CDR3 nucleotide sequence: TGTGCCAGCAGCGCGGGACAGGGGGCTTTAAACATTCAGTACTTC.

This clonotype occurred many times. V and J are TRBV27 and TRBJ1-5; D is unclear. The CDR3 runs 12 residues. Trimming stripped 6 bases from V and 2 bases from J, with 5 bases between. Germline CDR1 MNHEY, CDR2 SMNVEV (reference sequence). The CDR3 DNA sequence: TGTGCCAGCAGAACAGGCAATCAGCCCCAGCATTTT. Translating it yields CASRTGNQPQHF.

The CDR3 DNA sequence: TGCAGCGCCTCAGGACAGTCGAGGGAAAAACTGTTTTTT. Its protein product is CSASGQSREKLFF. The V and J genes are TRBV29-1 and TRBJ1-4, with a possible D match to TRBD1 (6 bases). CDR1 and CDR2 from the germline V gene are SQVTM and ANQGSEA. This CDR3 comprises 13 residues. V was cut by 7 bases and J by 8 bases, with 17 bases left in between.

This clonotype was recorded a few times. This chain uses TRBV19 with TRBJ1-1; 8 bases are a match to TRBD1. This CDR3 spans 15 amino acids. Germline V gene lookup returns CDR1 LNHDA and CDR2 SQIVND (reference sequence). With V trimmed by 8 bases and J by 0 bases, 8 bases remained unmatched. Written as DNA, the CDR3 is TGTGCCAGTTCGACAGGGGCTGTTCTGAACACTGAAGCTTTCTTT. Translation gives CASSTGAVLNTEAFF.

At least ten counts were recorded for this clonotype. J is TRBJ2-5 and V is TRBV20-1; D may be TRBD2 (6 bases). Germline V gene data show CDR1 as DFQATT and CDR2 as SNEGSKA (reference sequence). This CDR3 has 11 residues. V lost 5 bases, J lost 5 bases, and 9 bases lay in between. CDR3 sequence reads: CSAEGGETQYF. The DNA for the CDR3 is TGCAGTGCTGAGGGAGGCGAGACCCAGTACTTC.

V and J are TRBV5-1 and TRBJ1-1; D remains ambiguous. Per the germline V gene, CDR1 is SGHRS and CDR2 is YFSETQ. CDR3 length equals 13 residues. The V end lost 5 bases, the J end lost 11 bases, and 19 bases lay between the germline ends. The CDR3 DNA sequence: TGCGCCAGCAGATCCAATCCGGGCCTCGAGGCTTTCTTT. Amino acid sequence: CASRSNPGLEAFF. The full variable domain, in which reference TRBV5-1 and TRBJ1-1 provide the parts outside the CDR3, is KAGVTQTPRYLIKTRGQQVTLSCSPISGHRSVSWYQQTPGQGLQFLFEYFSETQRNKGNFPGRFSGRQFSNSRSEMNVSTLELGDSALYLCASRSNPGLEAFFGQGTRLTVV.

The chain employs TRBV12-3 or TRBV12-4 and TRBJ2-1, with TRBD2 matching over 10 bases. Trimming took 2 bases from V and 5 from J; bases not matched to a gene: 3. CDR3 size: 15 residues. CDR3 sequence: CASSLRTSGDNEQFF. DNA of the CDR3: TGTGCCAGCAGTTTACGGACTAGCGGCGACAATGAGCAGTTCTTC.

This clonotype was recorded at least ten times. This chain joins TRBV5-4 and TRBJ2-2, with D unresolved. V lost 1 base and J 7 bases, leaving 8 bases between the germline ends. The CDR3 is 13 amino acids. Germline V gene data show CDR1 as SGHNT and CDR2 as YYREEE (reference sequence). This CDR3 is CASSLIGDGELFF. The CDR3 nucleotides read TGTGCCAGCAGCTTGATTGGAGACGGGGAGCTGTTTTTT.